Listed below are T cell receptor beta chains from one sample, sequenced in a study of low-dose radiotherapy and immunotherapy resistance in tumors. MiXCR was run by TCRdb on the reads, yielding one entry per CDR3 protein. Found here are 50,000 or so distinct CDR3 sequences, roughly a third of them singletons; the top ten hold 8% to 9%. The specimen was PBMCs, collected after low-dose radiotherapy plus immunotherapy. These receptors all come from a male donor with rectosigmoid adenocarcinoma. CDR3s include the opening cysteine and the closing phenylalanine or tryptophan. D genes are given only for firm matches. The size field is filled for only some rows; it gives once, few, many or a size class.

J gene: TRBJ2-5; V gene: TRBV5-1; D gene: .; clone size: .; CDR3 DNA: TGCGCCAGCAGCTTGGGGACGGGTGAGGAGACCCAGTACTTC; CDR3 protein: CASSLGTGEETQYF
J gene: TRBJ2-5; V gene: TRBV7-7; D gene: .; clone size: .; CDR3 DNA: TGTGCTAGCAGCTTGACAGGCGCCGGTGAGACCCAGTACTTC; CDR3 protein: CASSLTGAGETQYF
J gene: TRBJ2-5; V gene: TRBV15; D gene: TRBD1; clone size: many; CDR3 DNA: TGTGCCACCAGCAGAGCTGGGAGACAGGGCCAAGAGACCCAGTACTTC; CDR3 protein: CATSRAGRQGQETQYF
J gene: TRBJ2-3; V gene: TRBV6-1; D gene: .; clone size: .; CDR3 DNA: TGTGCCAGCAGGCGAGAGGCAGATACGCAGTATTTT; CDR3 protein: CASRREADTQYF
J gene: TRBJ2-3; V gene: TRBV9; D gene: TRBD2; clone size: .; CDR3 DNA: TGTGCCAGCAGCCGAGGCCTAGCGGGGCCTGGGGGCACAGATACGCAGTATTTT; CDR3 protein: CASSRGLAGPGGTDTQYF
J gene: TRBJ1-3; V gene: TRBV28; D gene: .; clone size: few; CDR3 DNA: TGTGCCAGCAGTTTCGACTGGACCTCTGGAAACACCATATATTTT; CDR3 protein: CASSFDWTSGNTIYF
J gene: TRBJ1-2; V gene: TRBV7-9; D gene: .; clone size: many; CDR3 DNA: TGTGCCAGCAGCTGGGACTTGCGCTACACCTTC; CDR3 protein: CASSWDLRYTF
J gene: TRBJ2-1; V gene: TRBV5-1; D gene: .; clone size: .; CDR3 DNA: TGCGCCAGCAGCTTGGAAGCGGTAACCTACAATGAGCAGTTCTTC; CDR3 protein: CASSLEAVTYNEQFF
J gene: TRBJ2-4; V gene: TRBV5-1; D gene: .; clone size: few; CDR3 DNA: TGCGCCAGCAGCTCGGGGGATGCGGACATTCAGTACTTC; CDR3 protein: CASSSGDADIQYF
J gene: TRBJ2-2; V gene: TRBV11-2; D gene: .; clone size: .; CDR3 DNA: .; CDR3 protein: CASSLDPTFGELFFFFF
J gene: TRBJ1-3; V gene: TRBV10-3; D gene: .; clone size: many; CDR3 DNA: TGTGCCATCAGAGAGGCTAGCTCTGGAAACACCATATATTTT; CDR3 protein: CAIREASSGNTIYF
J gene: TRBJ2-7; V gene: TRBV14; D gene: .; clone size: many; CDR3 DNA: TGTGCCAGCAGCCAGCACAGGGAGTCCGAGCAGTACTTC; CDR3 protein: CASSQHRESEQYF
J gene: TRBJ1-5; V gene: TRBV28; D gene: TRBD1; clone size: .; CDR3 DNA: TGTGCCAGCAGTATACCGACAGGGAACAATCAGCCCCAGCATTTT; CDR3 protein: CASSIPTGNNQPQHF
J gene: TRBJ1-2; V gene: TRBV28; D gene: .; clone size: medium-sized; CDR3 DNA: TGTGCCAGCACCTACGGGGGGGCAGAGATTAACTATGGCTACACCTTC; CDR3 protein: CASTYGGAEINYGYTF
J gene: TRBJ2-2; V gene: TRBV7-9; D gene: .; clone size: .; CDR3 DNA: TGTGCCAGCAGCCTTAGCGGGAACACCGGGGAGCTGTTTTTT; CDR3 protein: CASSLSGNTGELFF
J gene: TRBJ1-5; V gene: TRBV5-8; D gene: .; clone size: .; CDR3 DNA: TGTGCCAGCAGCTTGCGGGGGCGTGAGCCCCAGCATTTT; CDR3 protein: CASSLRGREPQHF
J gene: TRBJ2-3; V gene: TRBV5-1; D gene: .; clone size: .; CDR3 DNA: TGCGCCAGCAGCTCGGGACTCCCGACAGATACGCAGTATTTT; CDR3 protein: CASSSGLPTDTQYF
J gene: TRBJ2-7; V gene: TRBV4-2; D gene: .; clone size: .; CDR3 DNA: TGTGCCAGCAGCCAAGATACTAGCTCGGGTTACGAGCAGTACTTC; CDR3 protein: CASSQDTSSGYEQYF
J gene: TRBJ2-5; V gene: TRBV18; D gene: .; clone size: many; CDR3 DNA: TGTGCCAGCTCACGGGACCGAGAAGAGACCCAGTACTTC; CDR3 protein: CASSRDREETQYF
J gene: TRBJ2-5; V gene: TRBV5-1; D gene: .; clone size: .; CDR3 DNA: TGCGCCAGCAGAGACGTACGGGAGACCCAGTACTTC; CDR3 protein: CASRDVRETQYF
J gene: TRBJ2-5; V gene: TRBV7-7; D gene: TRBD2; clone size: once; CDR3 DNA: TGTGCCAGCAGCTTAGTGGGGACTAGCGGAGAGACCCAGTACTTC; CDR3 protein: CASSLVGTSGETQYF
J gene: TRBJ2-1; V gene: TRBV25-1; D gene: .; clone size: .; CDR3 DNA: TGTGCCAGCATCCCGACAGAGCTCTCCTACAATGAGCAGTTCTTC; CDR3 protein: CASIPTELSYNEQFF
J gene: TRBJ2-1; V gene: TRBV6-2/TRBV6-3; D gene: TRBD2; clone size: .; CDR3 DNA: TGTGCCAGCAGTTCCACCTCTCTAGCGGGACTCTATGAGCAGTTCTTC; CDR3 protein: CASSSTSLAGLYEQFF
J gene: TRBJ2-3; V gene: TRBV7-9; D gene: TRBD1; clone size: many; CDR3 DNA: TGTGCCAGCAGCTTAGGCAGGGGGCTTGGAGATACGCAGTATTTT; CDR3 protein: CASSLGRGLGDTQYF
J gene: TRBJ2-7; V gene: TRBV7-9; D gene: .; clone size: many; CDR3 DNA: TGTGCCAGCAGTTCCGACTTCGGATCGCTCGAGCAGTACTTC; CDR3 protein: CASSSDFGSLEQYF
J gene: TRBJ2-3; V gene: TRBV3-1; D gene: .; clone size: many; CDR3 DNA: TGTGCCAGCACAACCCAAGTTAGCACAGATACGCAGTATTTT; CDR3 protein: CASTTQVSTDTQYF
J gene: TRBJ2-2; V gene: TRBV6-2/TRBV6-3; D gene: TRBD1; clone size: many; CDR3 DNA: TGTGCCAGCAGAGACAGGGGGAACACCGGGGAGCTGTTTTTT; CDR3 protein: CASRDRGNTGELFF
J gene: TRBJ1-5; V gene: TRBV2; D gene: .; clone size: many; CDR3 DNA: TGTGCCAGCGGTAGGACAGAGAGCCAGCCCCAGCATTTT; CDR3 protein: CASGRTESQPQHF
J gene: TRBJ2-2; V gene: TRBV11-1; D gene: .; clone size: many; CDR3 DNA: TGTGCCAGCAGATGGGGCTATACCGGGGAGCTGTTTTTT; CDR3 protein: CASRWGYTGELFF
J gene: TRBJ2-3; V gene: TRBV6-2/TRBV6-3; D gene: TRBD1; clone size: many; CDR3 DNA: TGTGCCAGCAGTCCCCGGGACAGGAAGATAGATACGCAGTATTTT; CDR3 protein: CASSPRDRKIDTQYF
J gene: TRBJ1-5; V gene: TRBV7-9; D gene: TRBD1; clone size: .; CDR3 DNA: TGTGCCAGCAGCTTCCAGGGGGCAGGGAATCAGCCCCAGCATTTT; CDR3 protein: CASSFQGAGNQPQHF
J gene: TRBJ2-3; V gene: TRBV4-3; D gene: .; clone size: many; CDR3 DNA: TGCGCCAGCAGCCAAGGGTCCAAGAGCACAGATACGCAGTATTTT; CDR3 protein: CASSQGSKSTDTQYF
J gene: TRBJ2-1; V gene: TRBV6-2/TRBV6-3; D gene: .; clone size: many; CDR3 DNA: TGTGCCAGCGGGATTGAGAACGGCCGCAATGAGCAGTTCTTC; CDR3 protein: CASGIENGRNEQFF
J gene: TRBJ2-1; V gene: TRBV6-2/TRBV6-3; D gene: TRBD2; clone size: many; CDR3 DNA: TGTGCCAGCAGTGAAAGAAGCGGGGGATACAATGAGCAGTTCTTC; CDR3 protein: CASSERSGGYNEQFF
J gene: TRBJ2-3; V gene: TRBV28; D gene: TRBD2; clone size: .; CDR3 DNA: TGTGCCAGCAGCTTGACTAGCCTAGAACCTACGCAGTATTTT; CDR3 protein: CASSLTSLEPTQYF
J gene: TRBJ2-5; V gene: TRBV29-1; D gene: .; clone size: .; CDR3 DNA: TGCAGCGGGGGGGGCAGGGAAGAGACCCAGTACTTC; CDR3 protein: CSGGGREETQYF
J gene: TRBJ2-1; V gene: TRBV5-1; D gene: .; clone size: many; CDR3 DNA: TGCGCCAGCAGCGGACGACAGGTATCTTACAATGAGCAGTTCTTC; CDR3 protein: CASSGRQVSYNEQFF
J gene: TRBJ2-1; V gene: TRBV6-1; D gene: TRBD2; clone size: .; CDR3 DNA: TGTGCCAGCAGTGAAGGATTAGCGGGGGGGGCCCATGAGCAGTTCTTC; CDR3 protein: CASSEGLAGGAHEQFF
J gene: TRBJ2-7; V gene: TRBV29-1; D gene: .; clone size: many; CDR3 DNA: TGCAGCGTTGGAAGGGGCTACGAGCAGTACTTC; CDR3 protein: CSVGRGYEQYF
J gene: TRBJ2-7; V gene: TRBV7-8; D gene: .; clone size: once; CDR3 DNA: TGTGCCAGCAGCCTTAGACCACGAACGAGCTCCTACGAGCAGTACTTC; CDR3 protein: CASSLRPRTSSYEQYF
J gene: TRBJ2-3; V gene: TRBV20-1; D gene: .; clone size: once; CDR3 DNA: TGCAGTGCTAGGGGTACTGCGGGGGCTCAACCAGATACGCAGTATTTT; CDR3 protein: CSARGTAGAQPDTQYF
J gene: TRBJ2-3; V gene: TRBV20-1; D gene: .; clone size: few; CDR3 DNA: TGCAGTGCTAGGCCAACAAACTTAGATACGCAGTATTTT; CDR3 protein: CSARPTNLDTQYF
J gene: TRBJ2-3; V gene: TRBV20-1; D gene: TRBD2; clone size: .; CDR3 DNA: TGCAGTGCTCAGACTAGCGGGAGACCAGATACGCAGTATTTT; CDR3 protein: CSAQTSGRPDTQYF
J gene: TRBJ2-7; V gene: TRBV10-3; D gene: .; clone size: .; CDR3 DNA: TGTGCCATCAGTGTGGCAGGCCGGTCGGAGGAGCAGTACTTC; CDR3 protein: CAISVAGRSEEQYF
J gene: TRBJ2-3; V gene: TRBV20-1; D gene: .; clone size: many; CDR3 DNA: TGCAGTGCTAGAGAGGTGGGGGTCCTTAGCACAGATACGCAGTATTTT; CDR3 protein: CSAREVGVLSTDTQYF
J gene: TRBJ1-1; V gene: TRBV6-2/TRBV6-3; D gene: .; clone size: many; CDR3 DNA: TGTGCCAGCAGGGGATCGAAAGGAACCCTGAACACTGAAGCTTTCTTT; CDR3 protein: CASRGSKGTLNTEAFF
J gene: TRBJ1-4; V gene: TRBV6-6; D gene: TRBD1; clone size: once; CDR3 DNA: TGTGCCAGCAGACCACGGACAGGGCCTAATGAAAAACTGTTTTTT; CDR3 protein: CASRPRTGPNEKLFF
J gene: TRBJ2-5; V gene: TRBV28; D gene: TRBD2; clone size: many; CDR3 DNA: TGTGCCAGCAGTCATGGACTAGCGGGGGGACAAGAGACCCAGTACTTC; CDR3 protein: CASSHGLAGGQETQYF
J gene: TRBJ1-1; V gene: TRBV27; D gene: .; clone size: many; CDR3 DNA: TGTGCCAGCAGTTTTTTGGGGAGGAGGAACACTGAAGCTTTCTTT; CDR3 protein: CASSFLGRRNTEAFF
J gene: TRBJ2-1; V gene: TRBV20-1; D gene: .; clone size: .; CDR3 DNA: TGCAGTGCTAGCAATCCGGTGTGGGACAATGAGCAGTTCTTC; CDR3 protein: CSASNPVWDNEQFF
J gene: TRBJ1-6; V gene: TRBV4-1; D gene: .; clone size: many; CDR3 DNA: TGCGCCAGCAGCCAAGAGGAGGAACATTCACCCCTCCACTTT; CDR3 protein: CASSQEEEHSPLHF
J gene: TRBJ2-7; V gene: TRBV7-2; D gene: TRBD2; clone size: .; CDR3 DNA: TGTGCCAGCAGCCGCGGGAGCGGGAGGGGTGTATTCTACGAGCAGTACTTC; CDR3 protein: CASSRGSGRGVFYEQYF